This passage covers 26 T cell receptor beta chains from one sample sequenced in a study of shared T cell receptors in the human thymus (dated by TCRdb to the early 2020s). Libraries came from the immunoSEQ multiplex PCR assay. Held by TCRdb, this immuneACCESS table contains in-frame sequences only and omits some clones. Under half of the omission traces to an unresolved V gene where checked; the cause of the rest is unknown. For this sample the table gives 600,000 or so clones, of which 80% to 90% were detected only once. The ten top clones hold under 0.01% of the sample. This same sample was also part of a study on human thymus T cells.

Sequencing used thymocytes. All receptors come from a boy in the first two years of life with a congenital heart defect. Donor details come from another sample of the same person, matched by shared clones.

This clone was detected only a few times. The chain recombines TRBV19 with TRBJ1-1; D might be TRBD1 (5 bases). Germline CDR1 LNHDA, CDR2 SQIVND (reference sequence). The CDR3 covers 16 residues. V shed 7 bases and J shed 0 bases, with 18 bases lying between them. The CDR3 here is CASTRQPSSMNTEAFF. The CDR3, as DNA: TGTGCCAGTACAAGACAGCCCTCATCGATGAACACTGAAGCTTTCTTT. Combining the CDR3 with reference TRBV19 and TRBJ1-1 gives the whole variable domain DGGITQSPKYLFRKEGQNVTLSCEQNLNHDAMYWYRQDPGQGLRLIYYSQIVNDFQKGDIAEGYSVSREKKESFPLTVTSAQKNPTAFYLCASTRQPSSMNTEAFFGQGTRLTVV.

The V gene is TRBV15, the J gene TRBJ2-3; the match to TRBD1 covers 8 bases. The CDR3 loop spans 16 amino acids. Per germline, CDR1 LNHNV and CDR2 YYDKDF (reference sequence). V was clipped by 4 bases and J by 0 bases; unmatched bases: 6. Written as DNA, the CDR3 is TGTGCCACCAGCAAAGCGGACAGGGCTAGCACAGATACGCAGTATTTT. As protein: CATSKADRASTDTQYF. Looking up the rest from reference TRBV15 and TRBJ2-3 gives the full variable domain: DAMVIQNPRYQVTQFGKPVTLSCSQTLNHNVMYWYQQKSSQAPKLLFHYYDKDFNNEADTPDNFQSRRPNTSFCFLDIRSPGLGDTAMYLCATSKADRASTDTQYFGPGTRLTVL.

This clone was detected only a few times. The sample has other DNA sequences that encode this CDR3 too. The genes are TRBV28 and TRBJ2-7; D is possibly TRBD1 (5 bases). Germline CDR1 is MDHEN and CDR2 is SYDVKM. Trimming left V 6 bases short and J 0 bases short, with 9 bases between. The CDR3 is 13 residues long. The CDR3 is CASSFRDSYEQYF. CDR3 sequence (DNA): TGTGCCAGCAGCTTCAGGGACTCCTACGAGCAGTACTTC.

In its sample, this clone was seen a few times. CDR3 bases: TGTGCCAGCAGCCAAGAGGAGGCAGGGGGCGCCTATGGCTACACCTTC. Protein product: CASSQEEAGGAYGYTF. The chain employs TRBV4-2 and TRBJ1-2; 8 nucleotides match TRBD1. Trimming cost V 0 bases and J 4 bases; bases outside gene matches: 7. CDR1 LGHNA and CDR2 YNFKEQ come from the germline V gene. The CDR3 is 16 residues long.

The J gene is TRBJ2-7, the V gene TRBV10-3; TRBD2 matches 11 bases. The V gene's germline CDR1 is ENHRY and CDR2 SYGVKD. The length of the CDR3 is 15 residues. J gave up 5 bases and V 3 bases, and 6 bases lay outside the gene matches. The CDR3 nucleotides are TGTGCCATCAGTGACGCCGGGACTAGCGGCCACGAGCAGTACTTC. The encoded protein is CAISDAGTSGHEQYF.

The chain employs TRBV11-3 and TRBJ2-7; D is unclear. The V end lost 5 bases, the J end lost 0 bases, and 11 bases lay between the germline ends. The CDR3 is 14 residues long. CDR1 is SGHNT and CDR2 is YENEEA in the germline V gene. The CDR3 loop is CASSVSARSYEQYF. Here the CDR3 DNA reads TGTGCCAGCAGCGTCAGTGCCCGCTCCTACGAGCAGTACTTC.

V usage is TRBV29-1 and J usage is TRBJ2-7, with D possibly TRBD2 on 6 matching bases. This CDR3 has 16 residues. V was clipped by 0 bases and J by 0 bases, with 15 bases between them. Per germline, CDR1 SQVTM and CDR2 ANQGSEA. The CDR3 reads CSVEDRVGGISYEQYF. The CDR3 DNA sequence: TGCAGCGTTGAAGATCGGGTTGGAGGGATCTCCTACGAGCAGTACTTC.

This clone was seen only once. The chain uses TRBV7-9 and TRBJ2-3, with 8 bases identical to TRBD2. Per germline, CDR1 SEHNR and CDR2 FQNEAQ (reference sequence). Trimming removed 4 bases from V and 4 bases from J; junction bases left unmatched: 7. CDR3 length: 15 amino acids. CDR3 sequence: CASSSEETSADTQYF. In DNA form, the CDR3 reads TGTGCCAGCAGCTCCGAGGAGACTAGCGCAGATACGCAGTATTTT. The complete variable domain, with remaining parts taken from reference TRBV7-9 and TRBJ2-3, reads DTGVSQNPRHKITKRGQNVTFRCDPISEHNRLYWYRQTLGQGPEFLTYFQNEAQLEKSRLLSDRFSAERPKGSFSTLEIQRTEQGDSAMYLCASSSEETSADTQYFGPGTRLTVL.

The genes are TRBV5-6 and TRBJ1-1, with a weak D call TRBD1 (5 bases). V lost 4 bases and J lost 5, with 18 bases in between. This CDR3 has 15 amino acids. Germline V gene lookup returns CDR1 SGHDT and CDR2 YYEEEE. The CDR3 sequence: CASSPRGDPKTEAFF. The CDR3, as DNA: TGTGCCAGCAGCCCCCGCGGGGACCCGAAGACTGAAGCTTTCTTT.

The CDR3 DNA is TGCGCCAGCAGCCAAGATTGGCAGGGCGATGAGCAGTTCTTC. It codes for CASSQDWQGDEQFF. The chain couples TRBV4-3 to TRBJ2-1, with a tentative D call TRBD1 (5 bases). The CDR3 is 14 amino acids. Trimming left V 0 bases short and J 8 bases short, with 11 bases between. Germline-derived CDR1 and CDR2 are LGHNA and YSLEER.

The V gene is TRBV9, the J gene TRBJ2-1, with 10 positions matching TRBD2. Germline assignment: CDR1 SGDLS and CDR2 YYNGEE. J was trimmed by 2 bases and V by 0 bases; bases with no gene match: 2. This CDR3 has 16 amino acids. The CDR3 DNA sequence: TGTGCCAGCAGCGTAGGCACTAGCGGGGCCTACAATGAGCAGTTCTTC. Protein sequence: CASSVGTSGAYNEQFF.

V and J are TRBV5-6 and TRBJ2-1; D is ambiguous. Germline CDR1 reads SGHDT; CDR2 reads YYEEEE. V was clipped by 0 bases and J by 4 bases, with 8 bases between them. The CDR3 has 14 residues. CDR3 in DNA: TGTGCCAGCAGCTTGGCCGAGGCATACAATGAGCAGTTCTTC. Protein sequence: CASSLAEAYNEQFF.

The table lists this clone with a few counts. The V and J genes are TRBV19 and TRBJ2-1; 14 positions agree with TRBD2. Looked up from germline, CDR1 is LNHDA and CDR2 is SQIVND (reference sequence). Trimming took 4 bases from V and 0 from J; bases not matched to a gene: 2. This CDR3 has 17 residues. Written as DNA, the CDR3 is TGTGCCAGTAGTACCGGGACTAGCGGGAGCTCCTACAATGAGCAGTTCTTC. This codes for CASSTGTSGSSYNEQFF.

V is TRBV6-5 and J is TRBJ2-7, with a weak D call TRBD2 (5 bases). Germline V CDR1 and CDR2: MNHEY, SVGAGI. The V end lost 0 bases, the J end lost 5 bases, and 11 bases lay between the germline ends. The CDR3 consists of 14 residues. The CDR3 bases are TGTGCCAGCAGTTACTCAGGACTGATGAACGAGCAGTACTTC. Its translation: CASSYSGLMNEQYF.

V and J are TRBV12-2 and TRBJ1-4; the D call TRBD1 from the table was never checked on the DNA. TRBV12-2 is designated a pseudogene. This CDR3 is built from 17 residues. CDR3 in amino acids: CASRFRQGALSNEKLFF. CDR3 sequence (DNA): TGTGCAAGTCGCTTCAGACAGGGGGCGCTCTCTAATGAAAAACTGTTTTTT.

This clone was seen a handful of times. The V gene is TRBV28, the J gene TRBJ1-4; tentative D call: TRBD1 (5 bases). Germline assignment: CDR1 MDHEN and CDR2 SYDVKM. The CDR3 is 13 amino acids. The germline V and J ends were trimmed by 6 bases and 8 bases, with 13 bases remaining between them. DNA of the CDR3: TGTGCCAGCAGCGGGCAGGGAAGGGAAAAACTGTTTTTT. Its protein product is CASSGQGREKLFF. The variable domain in full, with the rest retrieved from reference TRBV28 and TRBJ1-4, is DVKVTQSSRYLVKRTGEKVFLECVQDMDHENMFWYRQDPGLGLRLIYFSYDVKMKEKGDIPEGYSVSREKKERFSLILESASTNQTSMYLCASSGQGREKLFFGSGTQLSVL.

The V and J genes are TRBV5-6 and TRBJ2-3; 9 bases are shared with TRBD2. This CDR3 is built from 19 residues. The germline CDR1 and CDR2 sequences are SGHDT and YYEEEE. The J segment lost 0 bases and the V segment lost 4 bases, leaving 15 bases of the junction unmatched. The CDR3 sequence: CASSPRLAEPFDSTDTQYF. The CDR3 nucleotides are TGTGCCAGCAGCCCAAGACTAGCGGAGCCATTTGATAGCACAGATACGCAGTATTTT.

The J gene is TRBJ2-7, the V gene TRBV11-2, with TRBD2 matching 10 bases. The germline CDR1 and CDR2 sequences are SGHAT and FQNNGV. This CDR3 comprises 15 residues. The J segment lost 6 bases and the V segment lost 5 bases, leaving 10 bases of the junction unmatched. The CDR3 protein is CASSGIGLAVPEQYF. The CDR3 bases are TGTGCCAGCAGCGGAATCGGACTAGCGGTACCCGAGCAGTACTTC. Supplemented by reference TRBV11-2 and TRBJ2-7, the full variable domain reads EAGVAQSPRYKIIEKRQSVAFWCNPISGHATLYWYQQILGQGPKLLIQFQNNGVVDDSQLPKDRFSAERLKGVDSTLKIQPAKLEDSAVYLCASSGIGLAVPEQYFGPGTRLTVT.

The chain has TRBV28 and TRBJ2-1; 11 bases line up with TRBD2. The germline V gene encodes CDR1 MDHEN and CDR2 SYDVKM. The CDR3 is made up of 16 amino acids. Trimming cost V 4 bases and J 3 bases; bases outside gene matches: 5. CDR3 coding DNA: TGTGCCAGCAGTTCCCTAGCGGGAGGCCTCTACAATGAGCAGTTCTTC. Its protein product is CASSSLAGGLYNEQFF.

The rearrangement joins TRBV27 to TRBJ2-5; D perhaps matches TRBD2 (6 bases). The CDR3 sequence is 17 residues long. V was pared by 1 base and J by 5 bases, with 20 bases between. Germline CDR1 reads MNHEY; CDR2 reads SMNVEV (reference sequence). The CDR3 protein is CASSLLGDGGSRETQYF. The CDR3 DNA sequence: TGTGCCAGCAGTTTATTGGGAGACGGGGGATCAAGGGAGACCCAGTACTTC.

The chain uses TRBV7-3 and TRBJ2-2; D possibly corresponds to TRBD1 (5 bases). The V gene lost 6 bases and the J gene lost 4 bases, with 18 bases spanning the gap. CDR3 length: 16 residues. Germline loops: CDR1 SGHTA, CDR2 FQGTGA. CDR3 nucleotide sequence: TGTGCCAGCAGACGACCGGCGACAGACGGCACCGGGGAGCTGTTTTTT. Translated: CASRRPATDGTGELFF.

The chain couples TRBV7-9 to TRBJ1-3; possibly TRBD1 for D (6 bases). Germline lookup yields CDR1 SEHNR and CDR2 FQNEAQ (reference sequence). The CDR3 contains 16 residues. V was pared by 4 bases and J by 5 bases, with 18 bases between. The CDR3 is CASSSADRRYRNTIYF. DNA for the CDR3: TGTGCCAGCAGCTCAGCGGACAGACGGTACAGAAACACCATATATTTT.

The chain combines TRBV2 with TRBJ2-4; D unresolved. Germline loops: CDR1 SNHLY, CDR2 FYNNEI. Trimming took 3 bases from V and 0 from J, leaving 9 bases between them. The CDR3 covers 15 residues. CDR3 sequence (DNA): TGTGCCAGCAGTGAGCCAGGTCTAGCCAAAAACATTCAGTACTTC. This gives the protein CASSEPGLAKNIQYF. Supplemented by reference TRBV2 and TRBJ2-4, the full variable domain reads EPEVTQTPSHQVTQMGQEVILRCVPISNHLYFYWYRQILGQKVEFLVSFYNNEISEKSEIFDDQFSVERPDGSNFTLKIRSTKLEDSAMYFCASSEPGLAKNIQYFGAGTRLSVL.

V is TRBV19 and J is TRBJ2-3; 10 bases match TRBD2. The CDR3 totals 18 residues. CDR1 LNHDA and CDR2 SQIVND come from the germline V gene (reference sequence). V shed 3 bases and J 2 bases; nucleotides not matched to a gene: 11. The CDR3 region is CASSMRKLAGNITDTQYF. The CDR3 region has the DNA TGTGCCAGTAGTATGAGGAAACTAGCGGGGAACATCACAGATACGCAGTATTTT.

The chain links TRBV19 to TRBJ2-1; the match to TRBD2 covers 8 bases. Germline loops: CDR1 LNHDA, CDR2 SQIVND (reference sequence). V dropped 3 bases and J dropped 8; count of bases not matched to a gene: 9. The CDR3 is made up of 15 amino acids. For the CDR3, the DNA is TGTGCCAGTAGTATGAGGCTAGCGGGCTTCGATGAGCAGTTCTTC. Its protein is CASSMRLAGFDEQFF. The entire variable domain, with the rest obtained from reference TRBV19 and TRBJ2-1, is as follows: DGGITQSPKYLFRKEGQNVTLSCEQNLNHDAMYWYRQDPGQGLRLIYYSQIVNDFQKGDIAEGYSVSREKKESFPLTVTSAQKNPTAFYLCASSMRLAGFDEQFFGPGTRLTVL.

DNA for the CDR3: TGTGCCAGCAGTTTGGACAGGGTATACGAGCAGTACTTC. This encodes CASSLDRVYEQYF. The chain uses TRBV28 and TRBJ2-7; TRBD1 matches 8 bases. After removal of 3 bases from V and 4 bases from J, the junction contained 2 bases not matched to a gene. The CDR3 runs to 13 residues. Germline-derived CDR1 and CDR2 are MDHEN and SYDVKM.